This T cell receptor beta chain was observed in a study of cytomegalovirus exposure and HLA in healthy donors. Overall study results and limits: Association with HLA alleles at 0.05 false discovery rate was found for 16,951 TCR beta sequences in a later analysis. Later on, a genetic analysis was performed. It linked a missense variant in DCLRE1C with V- and J-gene trimming of TCR beta.

Use of 60 Vbeta and 13 Jbeta primers characterized the PCR. Data came from immunoSEQ multiplex PCR; TCRdb stores just in-frame clones and leaves some out. The profile shows 150,000 to 200,000 clones, 65% to 80% of them singletons. The V gene end was trimmed by 6 bases and the J gene end by 0 bases; junction bases not matched to a gene: 3. The CDR3 spans 14 residues. Germline V CDR1 and CDR2: MNHNS, SASEGT. Details on this clone: The antigen is undetermined.

This TCR was sampled from a woman aged 40-49 years in good health and CMV-seropositive. The chain joins TRBV6-1 to TRBJ2-7, with 9 bases aligning to TRBD2. The sample taken for sequencing was PBMCs. This CDR3 reads CASRSGGSSYEQYF. The DNA for the CDR3 is TGTGCCAGCAGGAGCGGGGGGAGCTCCTACGAGCAGTACTTC.